Sequencing of this T cell receptor (beta chain) was carried out in a study of blood T cell repertoires in COVID-19. Study in general: Both acute and convalescent COVID-19 samples were obtained from the United States, Italy and Spain. T cells, B-cell-depleted T cells, or PBMCs provided the cDNA or gDNA that served as material.

Germline values: CDR1 MGHRA, CDR2 YSYEKL. V was cut by 3 bases and J by 4 bases, with 13 bases left in between. The CDR3 totals 15 residues. This clone was seen more than once but under ten times. Original processing notes: Reference gene primer amplification in the assay estimated nucleated cell counts. Data came from immunoSEQ multiplex PCR; TCRdb stores just in-frame clones and leaves some out. V, J and clone size derive from that table, while D and trimming were established from the DNA sequence. The repertoire includes about 320,000 clones, approximately 91% of them detected once, and around 3.9% sits in the top ten. Ages ranged from about 18 to 100 years, with residence in around 24 US areas.

Sequencing was done on a sample of PBMCs or T cells enriched from blood (not recorded which). The genes are TRBV4-1 and TRBJ1-5; no reliable D call. This clonotype was sampled from a woman aged 25 to 39 who had been exposed to COVID-19. The CDR3 coding sequence is TGCGCCAGCAGCCAGGGGAGGCAGTCAAATCAGCCCCAGCATTTT. Amino acids: CASSQGRQSNQPQHF.